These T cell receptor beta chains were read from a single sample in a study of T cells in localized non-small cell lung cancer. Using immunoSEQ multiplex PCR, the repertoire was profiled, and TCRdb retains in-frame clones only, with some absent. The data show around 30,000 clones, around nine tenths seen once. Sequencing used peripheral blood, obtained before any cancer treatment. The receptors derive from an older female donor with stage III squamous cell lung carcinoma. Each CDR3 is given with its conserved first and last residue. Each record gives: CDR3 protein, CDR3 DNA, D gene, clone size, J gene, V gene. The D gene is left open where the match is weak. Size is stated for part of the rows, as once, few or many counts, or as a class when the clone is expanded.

CASSPQTGDSYNEQFF	TGTGCCAGCAGCCCTCAGACAGGGGACTCCTACAATGAGCAGTTCTTC	TRBD1	.	TRBJ2-1	TRBV28
CASSLTQIYNSPLHF	TGTGCCAGCAGTTTGACACAAATCTATAATTCACCCCTCCACTTT	.	.	TRBJ1-6	TRBV28
CASSLAGGPTDTQYF	TGTGCCAGCTCCTTAGCGGGAGGGCCTACAGATACGCAGTATTTT	TRBD2	.	TRBJ2-3	TRBV6-5
CASSQDQGLSYEQYF	TGCGCCAGCAGCCAAGATCAGGGACTCTCCTACGAGCAGTACTTC	.	.	TRBJ2-7	TRBV4-3
CASSQDGGGGPEQFF	TGCGCCAGCAGCCAAGATGGAGGCGGGGGGCCTGAGCAGTTCTTC	TRBD2	.	TRBJ2-1	TRBV4-3
CASSPHRGLSTDTQYF	TGTGCCAGCAGTCCCCACAGGGGTCTAAGCACAGATACGCAGTATTTT	TRBD1	once	TRBJ2-3	TRBV28
CASSIGQVRAGELFF	TGTGCCAGTAGTATAGGACAGGTTCGTGCCGGGGAGCTGTTTTTT	.	.	TRBJ2-2	TRBV19
CASSLLGEQYF	TGTGCCAGCAGTCTTTTGGGCGAGCAGTACTTC	.	.	TRBJ2-7	TRBV6-1
CASSLEGNRGEQYF	TGCGCCAGCAGCTTGGAAGGGAATCGCGGCGAGCAGTACTTC	.	.	TRBJ2-7	TRBV5-1
CAISRTGGSSDTQYF	TGTGCCATCAGCCGGACAGGGGGTAGCTCAGATACGCAGTATTTT	TRBD1	.	TRBJ2-3	TRBV10-3
CASSQGSGNSPLHF	TGTGCCAGCAGCCAGGGTAGTGGAAATTCACCCCTCCACTTT	.	.	TRBJ1-6	TRBV6-5
CASTDNANTEAFF	TGCGCCAGCACAGATAACGCCAACACTGAAGCTTTCTTT	.	few	TRBJ1-1	TRBV10-2
CASSQGFGYTF	TGTGCCAGCAGCCAGGGGTTTGGCTACACCTTC	.	.	TRBJ1-2	TRBV18
CASSTTQGSGYTF	TGTGCCAGCAGCACCACACAGGGGTCTGGCTACACCTTC	TRBD1	.	TRBJ1-2	TRBV5-4
CASSSSSTEPLHF	TGTGCCAGCAGTTCCTCTTCGACCGAACCCCTCCACTTT	.	.	TRBJ1-6	TRBV6-5
CASSLLETQYF	TGTGCCAGCAGCCTCCTAGAGACCCAGTACTTC	.	once	TRBJ2-5	TRBV7-6
CASTQRRGADTEAFF	TGTGCCAGCACCCAGAGGAGGGGCGCAGACACTGAAGCTTTCTTT	.	.	TRBJ1-1	TRBV7-2
CAWSRLAGIQETQYF	TGTGCCTGGAGTAGACTAGCGGGGATACAAGAGACCCAGTACTTC	TRBD2	once	TRBJ2-5	TRBV30
CASSGGNQPQHF	TGTGCCAGTAGTGGGGGCAATCAGCCCCAGCATTTT	.	.	TRBJ1-5	TRBV19
CASSQVGTDTQYF	TGCGCCAGCAGCCAAGTGGGAACAGATACGCAGTATTTT	.	.	TRBJ2-3	TRBV4-1
CSVLGLAGRYEQYF	TGCAGCGTCCTAGGACTAGCGGGACGGTACGAGCAGTACTTC	TRBD2	few	TRBJ2-7	TRBV29-1
CASSLYSRGSTEAFF	TGTGCCAGCAGTTTATACAGCCGCGGGAGTACTGAAGCTTTCTTT	.	few	TRBJ1-1	TRBV27
CASSGAYSNQPQHF	TGTGCCAGCAGTGGGGCTTATAGCAATCAGCCCCAGCATTTT	.	.	TRBJ1-5	TRBV6-1
CASSLVWGTSGRPYNEQFF	TGTGCCAGCAGCTTAGTGTGGGGGACTAGCGGGAGGCCCTACAATGAGCAGTTCTTC	TRBD2	once	TRBJ2-1	TRBV11-2
CASSVDGVRTDTQYF	TGTGCCAGCAGCGTAGATGGGGTACGGACAGATACGCAGTATTTT	.	.	TRBJ2-3	TRBV9
CASSITPSPIDWRLRYSTDTQYF	TGTGCCAGTAGTATAACCCCATCCCCGATTGATTGGCGGCTAAGATATAGCACAGATACGCAGTATTTT	.	few	TRBJ2-3	TRBV19
CASSRQGMQLTEAFF	TGTGCCAGTAGTAGACAGGGAATGCAACTGACTGAAGCTTTCTTT	TRBD1	.	TRBJ1-1	TRBV19
CASSLLIKRSYEQYF	TGTGCCAGCAGTTTACTTATCAAAAGGTCCTACGAGCAGTACTTC	.	.	TRBJ2-7	TRBV28
CASSLGPFTNQPQHF	TGTGCCAGCAGCTTGGGGCCTTTTACCAATCAGCCCCAGCATTTT	.	few	TRBJ1-5	TRBV5-5
CASSPFDGSLGEAFF	TGTGCCAGCTCACCTTTTGACGGGTCCTTGGGTGAAGCTTTCTTT	.	.	TRBJ1-1	TRBV18
CASSTGKETQYF	TGTGCCAGCTCAACAGGGAAAGAGACCCAGTACTTC	.	.	TRBJ2-5	TRBV7-3
CSVALEGLRTGELFF	TGCAGCGTAGCTCTGGAGGGCCTAAGGACCGGGGAGCTGTTTTTT	.	.	TRBJ2-2	TRBV29-1
CASSTRAARGYTF	TGTGCCAGCAGTACCCGCGCCGCCCGCGGCTACACCTTC	.	.	TRBJ1-2	TRBV28
CASSIPTRLETQYF	TGTGCCAGTAGTATACCCACCAGGCTAGAGACCCAGTACTTC	.	.	TRBJ2-5	TRBV19
CASSQKTPGLAGLSSYEQYF	TGTGCCAGCAGCCAGAAAACACCGGGACTAGCGGGCCTAAGCTCCTACGAGCAGTACTTC	TRBD2	.	TRBJ2-7	TRBV9
CASAISTNSPLHF	TGCGCCAGTGCAATCTCGACGAATTCACCCCTCCACTTT	.	.	TRBJ1-6	TRBV10-2
CASSQDSSGGYEQYF	TGCGCCAGCAGCCAAGATTCAAGTGGGGGTTACGAGCAGTACTTC	.	few	TRBJ2-7	TRBV4-1
CASSLPASRGREGPYEQYF	TGTGCCAGCAGCCTTCCGGCCTCTCGGGGGAGGGAAGGACCCTACGAGCAGTACTTC	TRBD2	.	TRBJ2-7	TRBV5-8
CAIKQAGGENNEQFF	TGTGCCATCAAACAAGCGGGAGGGGAAAACAATGAGCAGTTCTTC	TRBD2	.	TRBJ2-1	TRBV10-3
CASSPEREGQGEQFF	TGTGCCAGCTCACCAGAGCGGGAGGGCCAAGGTGAGCAGTTCTTC	TRBD2	.	TRBJ2-1	TRBV18
CASSSSSTELLHF	TGTGCCAGCAGTTCCTCTTCGACCGAACTCCTCCACTTT	.	.	TRBJ1-6	TRBV6-6
CASRPDRGWDYEQYF	TGTGCCAGCAGACCCGACAGGGGGTGGGACTACGAGCAGTACTTC	TRBD1	.	TRBJ2-7	TRBV6-5
CAWSEGNSNQPQHF	TGTGCCTGGAGTGAAGGGAATAGCAATCAGCCCCAGCATTTT	.	once	TRBJ1-5	TRBV30
CASSPRQGGVEKLFF	TGTGCCAGCAGTCCCCGACAGGGAGGGGTAGAAAAACTGTTTTTT	TRBD1	few	TRBJ1-4	TRBV27
CASTVFGSGPLSAPLHF	TGTGCCAGTACAGTCTTTGGCTCAGGGCCCCTATCGGCACCCCTCCACTTT	.	.	TRBJ1-6	TRBV19
CAIKSSGSSYNEQFF	TGTGCCATCAAGTCTAGCGGGAGCTCCTACAATGAGCAGTTCTTC	TRBD2	.	TRBJ2-1	TRBV10-3
CASSYEGFPQSRANVLTF	TGTGCCAGCAGCTACGAAGGGTTCCCACAAAGTCGGGCCAACGTCCTGACTTTC	.	.	TRBJ2-6	TRBV7-8
CASSPQGDYGYTF	TGTGCCAGCTCACCCCAGGGGGACTATGGCTACACCTTC	TRBD1	.	TRBJ1-2	TRBV18
CASSPPGQVYNEQFF	TGTGCCAGCAGTCCGCCGGGACAGGTCTACAATGAGCAGTTCTTC	TRBD1	.	TRBJ2-1	TRBV7-9
CASSWDRGSEETQYF	TGTGCCAGCAGTTGGGACAGGGGGTCCGAAGAGACCCAGTACTTC	TRBD1	.	TRBJ2-5	TRBV2
CASSLDRRNSPLHF	TGTGCCAGCAGCTTAGACCGACGGAATTCACCCCTCCACTTT	.	.	TRBJ1-6	TRBV7-9
CASSLAGASGRNEQYF	TGTGCCAGCAGCCTGGCAGGGGCTAGCGGGAGAAACGAGCAGTACTTC	TRBD2	.	TRBJ2-7	TRBV11-3
CASSEQGLGSYEQYF	TGCGCCAGCAGCGAACAGGGGCTCGGCTCCTACGAGCAGTACTTC	TRBD1	.	TRBJ2-7	TRBV10-2
CASRAGLDPLNEQFF	TGTGCCAGCAGGGCGGGACTAGACCCTCTCAATGAGCAGTTCTTC	TRBD2	.	TRBJ2-1	TRBV2
CASSLYGRGLTEAFF	TGTGCCAGCAGTTTATACGGCAGGGGGCTTACTGAAGCTTTCTTT	TRBD1	.	TRBJ1-1	TRBV27